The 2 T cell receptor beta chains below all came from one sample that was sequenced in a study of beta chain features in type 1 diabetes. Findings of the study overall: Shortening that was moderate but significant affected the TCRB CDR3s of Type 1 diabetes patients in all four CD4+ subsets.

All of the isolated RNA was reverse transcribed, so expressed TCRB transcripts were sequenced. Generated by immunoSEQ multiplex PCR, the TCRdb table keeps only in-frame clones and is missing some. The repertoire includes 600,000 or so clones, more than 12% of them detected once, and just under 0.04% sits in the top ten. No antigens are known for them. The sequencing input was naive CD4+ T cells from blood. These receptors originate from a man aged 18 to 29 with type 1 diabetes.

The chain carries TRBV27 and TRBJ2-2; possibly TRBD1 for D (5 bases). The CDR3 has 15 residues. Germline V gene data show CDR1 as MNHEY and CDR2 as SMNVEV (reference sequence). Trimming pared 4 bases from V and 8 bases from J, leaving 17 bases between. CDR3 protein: CASSSYIPRGGELFF. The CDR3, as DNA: TGTGCCAGCAGTTCCTATATCCCTAGGGGAGGGGAGCTGTTTTTT.

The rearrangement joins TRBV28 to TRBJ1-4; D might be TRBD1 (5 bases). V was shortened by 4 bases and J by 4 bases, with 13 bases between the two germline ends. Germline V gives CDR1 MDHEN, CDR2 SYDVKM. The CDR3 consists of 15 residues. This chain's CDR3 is CASSSPGRLNEKLFF. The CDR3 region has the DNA TGTGCCAGCAGTTCTCCGGGACGGCTTAATGAAAAACTGTTTTTT. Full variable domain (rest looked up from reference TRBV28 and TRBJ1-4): DVKVTQSSRYLVKRTGEKVFLECVQDMDHENMFWYRQDPGLGLRLIYFSYDVKMKEKGDIPEGYSVSREKKERFSLILESASTNQTSMYLCASSSPGRLNEKLFFGSGTQLSVL.